The rows below give T cell receptor beta chains drawn from one sample of a study of shared clonotypes between healthy human individuals. Some clones are missing from TCRdb's copy, which holds only in-frame ones; the method was immunoSEQ multiplex PCR. The table has more than 550,000 clones, about 91% seen once. The sample comprised naive CD8+ T cells sorted from blood. Source of these receptors: a man younger than 40 in good health. Both conserved end residues are part of each CDR3. The order of the fields is V gene, clone size, D gene, J gene, CDR3 DNA, CDR3 protein. A D gene is named only where the DNA matches it firmly. Part of the rows lack a size; the others show once, few, many or a class for expanded clones.

v_call: TRBV5-1; clone_size: NA; d_call: NA; j_call: TRBJ2-4; cdr3_nt: TGCGCCAGCAGCTTGGGGCCCCTGTCGAACATTCAGTACTTC; cdr3_aa: CASSLGPLSNIQYF
v_call: TRBV2; clone_size: NA; d_call: NA; j_call: TRBJ1-1; cdr3_nt: TGTGCCAGCAGTGAAAACGGACCGAACACTGAAGCTTTCTTT; cdr3_aa: CASSENGPNTEAFF
v_call: TRBV27; clone_size: NA; d_call: TRBD1; j_call: TRBJ2-3; cdr3_nt: TGTGCCAGCCGAACAGGGGGCTTTGGCACAGATACGCAGTATTTT; cdr3_aa: CASRTGGFGTDTQYF
v_call: TRBV27; clone_size: NA; d_call: TRBD2; j_call: TRBJ2-7; cdr3_nt: TGTGCCAGCACTAGACGCCCCGGGACTAGCGGGAGTTATGAGCAGTACTTC; cdr3_aa: CASTRRPGTSGSYEQYF
v_call: TRBV9; clone_size: NA; d_call: TRBD2; j_call: TRBJ2-1; cdr3_nt: TGTGCCAGCAGCGTAGTCGAGGCGGGAGGGCGAAATGAGCAGTTCTTC; cdr3_aa: CASSVVEAGGRNEQFF
v_call: TRBV28; clone_size: once; d_call: TRBD1; j_call: TRBJ2-7; cdr3_nt: TGTGCCAGCAGTCCGGGACAGTCCTACGAGCAGTACTTC; cdr3_aa: CASSPGQSYEQYF
v_call: TRBV5-1; clone_size: NA; d_call: NA; j_call: TRBJ2-3; cdr3_nt: TGCGCCAGCACGACTGCCACTAGCACAGATACGCAGTATTTT; cdr3_aa: CASTTATSTDTQYF
v_call: TRBV7-6; clone_size: once; d_call: NA; j_call: TRBJ1-1; cdr3_nt: TGTGCCAGCAGCTTGTCTTTGGTCTCTCCCACTGAAGCTTTCTTT; cdr3_aa: CASSLSLVSPTEAFF
v_call: TRBV9; clone_size: NA; d_call: NA; j_call: TRBJ2-2; cdr3_nt: TGTGCCAGCAGCCCTATGGCGAACACCGGGGAGCTGTTTTTT; cdr3_aa: CASSPMANTGELFF
v_call: TRBV7-9; clone_size: NA; d_call: NA; j_call: TRBJ2-7; cdr3_nt: TGTGCCAGCAGCTTAGATAAGGCAGGGGTCCACGAGCAGTACTTC; cdr3_aa: CASSLDKAGVHEQYF
v_call: TRBV10-2; clone_size: NA; d_call: TRBD1; j_call: TRBJ1-5; cdr3_nt: TGCGCCAGCAGTGCAGGGGGTCAGCCCCAGCATTTT; cdr3_aa: CASSAGGQPQHF
v_call: TRBV30; clone_size: NA; d_call: NA; j_call: TRBJ1-5; cdr3_nt: TGTGCCTGGAGTGCCGGGCTGCACCAGCCCCAGCATTTT; cdr3_aa: CAWSAGLHQPQHF
v_call: TRBV12-5; clone_size: NA; d_call: TRBD1; j_call: TRBJ1-1; cdr3_nt: TGTGCTAGTGGTCCGGGACAGGGGGCGAACACTGAAGCTTTCTTT; cdr3_aa: CASGPGQGANTEAFF
v_call: TRBV29-1; clone_size: NA; d_call: TRBD1; j_call: TRBJ2-1; cdr3_nt: TGCACCACCGGGGGGACAGGGGCGGACTACAATGAGCAGTTCTTC; cdr3_aa: CTTGGTGADYNEQFF
v_call: TRBV4-1; clone_size: NA; d_call: NA; j_call: TRBJ2-7; cdr3_nt: TGCGCCAGCAGCCATGATTATAGGTACGAGCAGTACTTC; cdr3_aa: CASSHDYRYEQYF
v_call: TRBV7-6; clone_size: NA; d_call: NA; j_call: TRBJ2-3; cdr3_nt: TGTGCCAGCAGCTTAGAGTCCGGGGATCCCACAGATACGCAGTATTTT; cdr3_aa: CASSLESGDPTDTQYF
v_call: TRBV9; clone_size: NA; d_call: TRBD1; j_call: TRBJ1-2; cdr3_nt: TGTGCCAGCAGTGGGACAGGAAGTAACTATGGCTACACCTTC; cdr3_aa: CASSGTGSNYGYTF
v_call: TRBV4-1; clone_size: NA; d_call: NA; j_call: TRBJ2-6; cdr3_nt: TGCGCCAGCAGCCCGGGGGGCGGAGCTCACTCTGGGGCCAACGTCCTGACTTTC; cdr3_aa: CASSPGGGAHSGANVLTF
v_call: TRBV5-4; clone_size: NA; d_call: NA; j_call: TRBJ2-7; cdr3_nt: TGTGCCAGCAGCTTACCAGGGGACCCCTACGAGCAGTACTTC; cdr3_aa: CASSLPGDPYEQYF
v_call: TRBV7-2; clone_size: NA; d_call: NA; j_call: TRBJ1-3; cdr3_nt: TGTGCCAGCACCCTCCCGTCTGGCGAGCGAAACACCATATATTTT; cdr3_aa: CASTLPSGERNTIYF
v_call: TRBV7-9; clone_size: NA; d_call: NA; j_call: TRBJ2-5; cdr3_nt: TGTGCCAGCAGCTTAGCGGTTTCCGGCCCCCCAGAGACCCAGTACTTC; cdr3_aa: CASSLAVSGPPETQYF
v_call: TRBV27; clone_size: NA; d_call: NA; j_call: TRBJ1-5; cdr3_nt: TGTGCCAGCAGTTTAACGGCCGATAGCAATCAGCCCCAGCATTTT; cdr3_aa: CASSLTADSNQPQHF
v_call: TRBV11-2; clone_size: NA; d_call: TRBD2; j_call: TRBJ2-7; cdr3_nt: TGTGCCAGCAGCTGGGGACTAGTTTACGAGCAGTACTTC; cdr3_aa: CASSWGLVYEQYF
v_call: TRBV5-4; clone_size: NA; d_call: NA; j_call: TRBJ2-7; cdr3_nt: TGTGCCAGCAGCTTGCGGGGCCAGTACGAGCAGTACTTC; cdr3_aa: CASSLRGQYEQYF